Presented here are 27 T cell receptor beta chains from one specimen sequenced in a study of naive and memory T cell subsets. Study conclusions and caveats: A few larger clonotypes appeared in naive repertoires, especially CD8, possibly memory cells re-expressing CD45RA.

These receptors' antigens are unknown. An equimolar mix of two oligonucleotides served as the beta constant-region primer for TRBC1 and TRBC2. Four rounds of PCR amplified the ligated cDNA using nested alpha and beta constant-region primers plus SP2. TCRdb re-analysed the UMI-ligation and nested PCR reads in MiXCR, keeping a single row per CDR3 protein. The table records over 80,000 distinct CDR3 sequences, about 11% of them present only once. Sequenced input: naive CD4+ T cells from blood. The receptor source for this set is a human donor in good health.

This clonotype has more than one count but fewer than ten. The chain recombines TRBV3-1 with TRBJ2-4; D remains ambiguous. There are 12 residues in the CDR3. V was clipped by 1 base and J by 14 bases, with 12 bases between them. The germline CDR1 and CDR2 sequences are LGHDT and YNNKEL (reference sequence). Written as DNA, the CDR3 is TGTGCCAGCAGCCAAGTTCCAGCGTTGAAGTACTTC. Amino acid sequence: CASSQVPALKYF.

The chain couples TRBV5-1 to TRBJ2-4; D is uncertain. CDR3 length: 14 residues. Germline lookup yields CDR1 SGHRS and CDR2 YFSETQ. V shed 4 bases and J shed 5 bases, with 13 bases lying between them. CDR3 loop: CASSPVRSQNIQYF. The CDR3, as DNA: TGCGCCAGCAGCCCAGTAAGGTCCCAAAACATTCAGTACTTC.

The chain combines TRBV20-1 with TRBJ2-2, with D unclear. The ends were cut back, 4 bases at V and 0 bases at J, with 6 bases in the middle. Germline V lookup: CDR1 DFQATT, CDR2 SNEGSKA (reference sequence). The CDR3 extends over 13 amino acids. CDR3 protein: CSAINANTGELFF. Written as DNA, the CDR3 is TGCAGTGCTATTAACGCGAACACCGGGGAGCTGTTTTTT.

This clonotype has only one observation. The chain has TRBV6-2 or TRBV6-3 and TRBJ1-5; unclear D gene. The ends were cut back, 6 bases at V and 6 bases at J, with 18 bases in the middle. Germline-derived CDR1 and CDR2 are MNHEY and SVGEGT. This CDR3 region has 15 residues. The CDR3 nucleotides read TGTGCCAGCAGCCCGTCGGGTGGGCGTCTTCAGCCCCAGCATTTT. It translates to CASSPSGGRLQPQHF.

This rearrangement joins TRBV20-1 to TRBJ2-7; maybe TRBD1 (5 bases). Trimming pared 4 bases from V and 1 base from J, leaving 14 bases between. CDR1 is DFQATT, CDR2 SNEGSKA, per germline (reference sequence). The CDR3 spans 14 residues. The DNA for the CDR3 is TGCAGTGCTACAAACACAGGAAATTCCTACGAGCAGTACTTC. Its translation: CSATNTGNSYEQYF.

The CDR3 loop reads CSAPTGRGGIIHF. The CDR3 DNA reads as TGCAGTGCCCCGACAGGTCGCGGGGGAATAATCCACTTT. J is TRBJ1-6 and V is TRBV20-1; D may be TRBD1 (6 bases). Germline loops: CDR1 DFQATT, CDR2 SNEGSKA (reference sequence). CDR3 length equals 13 residues. Trimming removed 6 bases from V and 17 bases from J, with 23 bases in between.

DNA of the CDR3: TGTGCCAGCAGCCAAATGGCAGGGTTTTCGACTAATGAAAAACTGTTTTTT. Translating gives CASSQMAGFSTNEKLFF. The rearrangement links TRBV3-1 to TRBJ1-4; D possibly corresponds to TRBD1 (5 bases). Trimming removed 2 bases from V and 2 bases from J, with 15 bases in between. Germline CDR1 LGHDT, CDR2 YNNKEL (reference sequence). The CDR3 spans 17 residues. Based on the CDR3 plus reference TRBV3-1 and TRBJ1-4, the full variable domain is DTAVSQTPKYLVTQMGNDKSIKCEQNLGHDTMYWYKQDSKKFLKIMFSYNNKELIINETVPNRFSPKSPDKAHLNLHINSLELGDSAVYFCASSQMAGFSTNEKLFFGSGTQLSVL.

The chain joins TRBV2 to TRBJ1-6; no clear D. Germline CDR1 and CDR2: SNHLY and FYNNEI. CDR3 length: 13 residues. V gave up 3 bases and J gave up 7 bases, with 7 bases separating them. The chain's CDR3 is CASSDARNSPLHF. CDR3 sequence (DNA): TGTGCCAGCAGTGACGCGCGGAATTCACCCCTCCACTTT.

This clonotype was seen ten or more times. The V and J genes are TRBV24-1 and TRBJ2-2; unclear D gene. CDR3 length: 15 amino acids. V was trimmed by 4 bases and J by 4 bases, leaving 12 bases between them. Per germline, CDR1 KGHDR and CDR2 SFDVKD. CDR3 nucleotide sequence: TGTGCCACCAGTGACCCCAGACATCCCACCGGGGAGCTGTTTTTT. This encodes CATSDPRHPTGELFF.

This clonotype was seen a few times. The chain recombines TRBV7-2 with TRBJ2-1, with D unclear. Germline V gene lookup returns CDR1 SGHTA and CDR2 FQGNSA. Trimming took 6 bases from V and 1 from J, leaving 19 bases between them. The length of the CDR3 is 17 residues. CDR3 in amino acids: CASSQTYSSASYNEQFF. The CDR3 nucleotides are TGTGCCAGCAGTCAAACTTACAGTTCGGCATCCTACAATGAGCAGTTCTTC.

The rearrangement uses TRBV28 and TRBJ1-2; 9 bases line up with TRBD1. The CDR3 sequence is 15 residues long. V shed 3 bases and J 4 bases; nucleotides not matched to a gene: 6. Per the germline V gene, CDR1 is MDHEN and CDR2 is SYDVKM. The CDR3 protein is CASSFAQTGGYGYTF. For the CDR3, the DNA is TGTGCCAGCAGTTTCGCCCAGACAGGGGGCTATGGCTACACCTTC.

This clonotype was detected a few times. The CDR3 reads CASSLGELTDTGELFF. CDR3 DNA: TGTGCCAGCAGCTTAGGCGAACTAACGGATACCGGGGAGCTGTTTTTT. The chain is built from TRBV7-2 and TRBJ2-2; D is undetermined. The CDR3 consists of 16 residues. V lost 1 base, J lost 5 bases, and 14 bases lay in between. Per germline, CDR1 SGHTA and CDR2 FQGNSA.

The rearrangement uses TRBV20-1 and TRBJ2-1; TRBD1 is a possible D gene (6 bases). This CDR3 is 13 amino acids long. Trimming pared 6 bases from V and 9 bases from J, leaving 18 bases between. CDR1 and CDR2 (germline): DFQATT, SNEGSKA (reference sequence). The CDR3 coding sequence is TGCAGTGCCAGGGGCTCAACGGATCTTGAGCAGTTCTTC. This sequence encodes CSARGSTDLEQFF.

This clonotype has only a few counts. The V gene is TRBV29-1, the J gene TRBJ1-1; 10 bases line up with TRBD1. V dropped 6 bases and J dropped 6; count of bases not matched to a gene: 7. CDR3 length: 13 amino acids. Per germline, CDR1 SQVTM and CDR2 ANQGSEA. The CDR3 coding sequence is TGCAGCGTGGGACAGGGGTTGGGCGCTGAAGCTTTCTTT. This translates into CSVGQGLGAEAFF.

This chain connects TRBV6-2 or TRBV6-3 to TRBJ2-1; D is perhaps TRBD2 (6 bases). Trimming stripped 0 bases from V and 9 bases from J, with 15 bases between. Germline loops: CDR1 MNHEY, CDR2 SVGEGT. The CDR3 is 15 residues long. The CDR3 DNA follows: TGTGCCAGCAGTTACTCATCGGGCGGGGAGGCTGAGCAGTTCTTC. Protein product: CASSYSSGGEAEQFF.

The J gene is TRBJ2-5, the V gene TRBV29-1; TRBD2 agrees at 11 bases. Germline assignment: CDR1 SQVTM and CDR2 ANQGSEA. After removal of 5 bases from V and 7 bases from J, the junction contained 9 bases not matched to a gene. The CDR3 runs to 14 residues. CDR3 amino acids: CSVNTIAGGVTQYF. The DNA of the CDR3 is TGCAGCGTTAACACAATAGCGGGAGGGGTGACCCAGTACTTC.

This clonotype was seen more than once but under ten times. The chain carries TRBV6-2 or TRBV6-3 and TRBJ1-2; no firm D call. Trimming stripped 0 bases from V and 4 bases from J, with 9 bases between. Germline CDR1 MNHEY, CDR2 SVGEGT. The length of the CDR3 is 14 residues. The CDR3 spells CASSYSQKSYGYTF. In DNA, the CDR3 is TGTGCCAGCAGTTACTCCCAGAAAAGCTATGGCTACACCTTC.

This chain uses TRBV4-3 with TRBJ1-1; D remains unclear. The germline V gene has CDR1 LGHNA and CDR2 YSLEER. Trimming took off 0 bases at V and 5 bases at J, with 10 bases between the two ends. The CDR3 runs 14 residues. The CDR3 DNA reads as TGCGCCAGCAGCCAAGAGGCGGGTAGAACTGAAGCTTTCTTT. It codes for CASSQEAGRTEAFF.

This clonotype appeared a few times. This chain joins TRBV3-1 and TRBJ1-2; D not resolved. V was trimmed by 0 bases and J by 8 bases, leaving 10 bases between them. Germline loops: CDR1 LGHDT, CDR2 YNNKEL (reference sequence). CDR3 length: 13 amino acids. The CDR3: CASSQDLRSGYTF. The CDR3 DNA reads as TGTGCCAGCAGCCAAGATTTGCGGAGCGGCTACACCTTC.

At least ten counts were recorded for this clonotype. The J gene is TRBJ2-5, the V gene TRBV29-1, with TRBD1 as a possible D gene (6 bases). Trimming took off 4 bases at V and 2 bases at J, with 8 bases between the two ends. The CDR3 consists of 12 residues. Germline V gene data show CDR1 as SQVTM and CDR2 as ANQGSEA. CDR3 nucleotides: TGCAGCGTTGGACAGGCGCAAGAGACCCAGTACTTC. Its translation is CSVGQAQETQYF.

The chain joins TRBV3-1 to TRBJ1-6, with a weak D call TRBD1 (5 bases). V was shortened by 0 bases and J by 10 bases, with 13 bases between the two germline ends. The CDR3 covers 15 residues. Germline V gene lookup returns CDR1 LGHDT and CDR2 YNNKEL (reference sequence). The CDR3 region has the DNA TGTGCCAGCAGCCAAGACGGGACCCCGGCCTCACCCCTCCACTTT. Translation gives CASSQDGTPASPLHF.

The chain joins TRBV7-9 to TRBJ1-4; D is uncertain. Trimming shortened V by 5 bases and J by 8 bases, and 18 bases separated the two germline ends. From germline, CDR1 is SEHNR and CDR2 FQNEAQ (reference sequence). The CDR3 is 15 amino acids. DNA for the CDR3: TGTGCCAGCAGCACGGACGGTCCCCTGAGGGAAAAACTGTTTTTT. It codes for CASSTDGPLREKLFF.

V usage is TRBV7-2 and J usage is TRBJ2-7; 13 nucleotides line up with TRBD2. Germline lookup yields CDR1 SGHTA and CDR2 FQGNSA. The CDR3 is made up of 18 amino acids. The V gene end was trimmed by 3 bases and the J gene end by 4 bases; junction bases not matched to a gene: 12. The CDR3 reads CASSFSGTSGTEIYEQYF. For the CDR3, the DNA is TGTGCCAGCAGCTTTTCCGGGACTAGCGGGACCGAAATTTACGAGCAGTACTTC.

This clonotype was counted a few times. This chain connects TRBV12-3 or TRBV12-4 to TRBJ2-1, with TRBD2 matching over 11 bases. The CDR3 is 16 amino acids. Trimming at V came to 6 bases and at J to 0 bases, leaving 4 bases not matched to a gene. The CDR3, as DNA: TGTGCCAGCAGGAGACTAGCGGGGAGCTCCTACAATGAGCAGTTCTTC. Its translation: CASRRLAGSSYNEQFF.

This clonotype showed up just a few times. This rearrangement joins TRBV12-3 or TRBV12-4 to TRBJ2-3; unclear D gene. The germline V and J ends were trimmed by 6 bases and 6 bases, with 22 bases remaining between them. CDR3 length: 16 amino acids. CDR3 sequence: CASSRPASLIMDTQYF. CDR3 bases: TGTGCCAGCAGCCGACCTGCGTCCCTGATCATGGATACGCAGTATTTT.

The table lists this clonotype with a count of one. The chain couples TRBV2 to TRBJ2-5; D is unclear. Trimming removed 5 bases at V and 5 bases at J, with 15 bases between. CDR1 and CDR2 from the germline V gene are SNHLY and FYNNEI. This CDR3 is built from 14 residues. The CDR3 nucleotides are TGTGCCAGCAGTAAAGATTTGGCCTTGGAGACCCAGTACTTC. This encodes CASSKDLALETQYF.

This chain joins TRBV4-3 and TRBJ2-3; D remains unclear. This CDR3 has 12 amino acids. CDR1 LGHNA and CDR2 YSLEER come from the germline V gene. V was clipped by 2 bases and J by 5 bases, with 5 bases between them. The CDR3 DNA sequence: TGCGCCAGCAGCCAAACAAAAGATACGCAGTATTTT. Protein sequence: CASSQTKDTQYF.